A single sample gave rise to the 23 T cell receptor beta chains below, sequenced in a study of T cell responses to AZD1222 COVID-19 vaccine. Assay used: immunoSEQ multiplex PCR; TCRdb lists only in-frame clones, some missing. The sample includes 150,000 to 200,000 clones, around 90% of them seen just once. The sequenced sample was peripheral blood, obtained 28 days after the second AZD1222 dose. These receptors were collected from an adult who received the AZD1222 COVID-19 vaccine.

The chain employs TRBV30 and TRBJ1-5, with 7 positions matching TRBD1. The V gene end was trimmed by 0 bases and the J gene end by 5 bases; junction bases not matched to a gene: 7. The CDR3 sequence is 15 residues long. Germline lookup yields CDR1 GTSNPN and CDR2 SVGIG (reference sequence). The CDR3 spells CAWSVGSTGYQPQHF. Here the CDR3 DNA reads TGTGCCTGGAGTGTAGGGTCGACAGGGTATCAGCCCCAGCATTTT.

This chain uses TRBV4-1 with TRBJ1-2, with D uncertain. The CDR3 loop spans 16 amino acids. V was trimmed by 0 bases and J by 7 bases, leaving 18 bases between them. Germline CDR1 MGHRA, CDR2 YSYEKL. Here the CDR3 reads CASSQDLSYPLGGYTF. In nucleotides, the CDR3 is TGCGCCAGCAGCCAAGATCTGTCCTACCCTCTTGGTGGCTACACCTTC.

The gene calls are TRBV10-3 and TRBJ1-2; D call uncertain. The CDR3 has 13 amino acids. The V and J ends lost 3 bases and 8 bases respectively, with 13 bases between them. Germline CDR1 is ENHRY and CDR2 is SYGVKD. CDR3 in DNA: TGTGCCATCAGTGAATTAGCCGGGTCCGGCTACACCTTC. It yields the protein CAISELAGSGYTF.

The rearrangement joins TRBV29-1 to TRBJ2-7; 15 nucleotides match TRBD2. The trim removed 5 bases at V and 5 bases at J, leaving 4 bases unmatched. Germline V gene lookup returns CDR1 SQVTM and CDR2 ANQGSEA. This CDR3 region has 14 residues. CDR3 DNA: TGCAGCGTTTCCCGGACTAGCGGGGGGGACGAGCAGTACTTC. This sequence encodes CSVSRTSGGDEQYF.

The chain joins TRBV18 to TRBJ1-2, with unresolved D. V was trimmed by 5 bases and J by 4 bases, leaving 23 bases between them. This CDR3 has 17 amino acids. From germline, CDR1 is KGHSH and CDR2 LQKENI. CDR3 nucleotides: TGTGCCAGCTCATCTTTCCCCCAGGAGGTTTCGAGCTATGGCTACACCTTC. Its protein is CASSSFPQEVSSYGYTF.

The chain combines TRBV6-5 with TRBJ1-2; possible D gene TRBD1, 5 bases. Germline assignment: CDR1 MNHEY and CDR2 SVGAGI. The CDR3 is 13 amino acids. Trimming removed 5 bases from V and 7 bases from J, with 14 bases in between. The DNA for the CDR3 is TGTGCCAGCAGTCAGGGACTGCTCTCTGGCTACACCTTC. It translates to CASSQGLLSGYTF.

The chain has TRBV10-3 and TRBJ1-6; D may be TRBD1 (5 bases). Between the trimmed V and J ends, which lost 4 bases and 5 bases, there was a span of 12 bases. CDR1 ENHRY and CDR2 SYGVKD come from the germline V gene. CDR3 length: 15 residues. The CDR3 bases are TGTGCCATCAGTGTAGCCGGGACGGATAATTCACCCCTCCACTTT. Encoded protein: CAISVAGTDNSPLHF.

CDR3 sequence reads: CASSNRARETQYF. CDR3 sequence (DNA): TGTGCCAGTAGTAACAGGGCAAGAGAGACCCAGTACTTC. The chain recombines TRBV19 with TRBJ2-5; D may be TRBD1 (6 bases). CDR1 and CDR2 from the germline V gene are LNHDA and SQIVND (reference sequence). The V gene lost 4 bases and the J gene lost 4 bases, with 10 bases spanning the gap. The CDR3 has 13 amino acids.

The CDR3 DNA is TGTGCCAGCAGCTCTTATTTGACAGCCCTTGAGTCCTACAATGAGCAGTTCTTC. It codes for CASSSYLTALESYNEQFF. This sequence joins TRBV7-9 and TRBJ2-1; perhaps TRBD1 as D (5 bases). The CDR3 length is 18 residues. Germline loops: CDR1 SEHNR, CDR2 FQNEAQ (reference sequence). Trimming shortened V by 4 bases and J by 1 base, and 20 bases separated the two germline ends.

The CDR3 spells CAWSVRRSQETQYF. CDR3 bases: TGTGCCTGGAGTGTACGGAGGTCTCAAGAGACCCAGTACTTC. The chain couples TRBV30 to TRBJ2-5; possible D gene TRBD2, 5 bases. Looked up from germline, CDR1 is GTSNPN and CDR2 is SVGIG (reference sequence). V was clipped by 0 bases and J by 2 bases, with 10 bases between them. This CDR3 has 14 amino acids.

The CDR3 loop is CARRSAGGLVTQYF. CDR3 DNA: TGTGCCCGCCGCTCAGCGGGGGGGTTAGTTACGCAGTATTTT. The rearrangement links TRBV2 to TRBJ2-3; 10 bases align to TRBD2. In germline, CDR1 is SNHLY, CDR2 FYNNEI. Trimming took 11 bases from V and 8 from J; bases not matched to a gene: 13. The CDR3 consists of 14 residues.

The rearrangement uses TRBV11-2 and TRBJ1-2; D remains unclear. The CDR3 spans 12 residues. V was clipped by 0 bases and J by 4 bases, with 3 bases between them. CDR1 is SGHAT and CDR2 is FQNNGV in the germline V gene. Here the CDR3 reads CASSLEGYGYTF. The CDR3 DNA reads TGTGCCAGCAGCTTAGAGGGCTATGGCTACACCTTC.

The chain carries TRBV5-4 and TRBJ1-1, with D unresolved. The CDR3 runs 16 residues. The ends were cut back, 0 bases at V and 4 bases at J, with 16 bases in the middle. Per germline, CDR1 SGHNT and CDR2 YYREEE (reference sequence). CDR3 nucleotide sequence: TGTGCCAGCAGCTTGGGCGTGGGCAGGCTGGGCACTGAAGCTTTCTTT. This codes for CASSLGVGRLGTEAFF. Full variable domain (remainder filled in from reference TRBV5-4 and TRBJ1-1): ETGVTQSPTHLIKTRGQQVTLRCSSQSGHNTVSWYQQALGQGPQFIFQYYREEENGRGNFPPRFSGLQFPNYSSELNVNALELDDSALYLCASSLGVGRLGTEAFFGQGTRLTVV.

The J gene is TRBJ1-5, the V gene TRBV6-1, with 7 bases lining up with TRBD1. In germline, CDR1 is MNHNS, CDR2 SASEGT. The CDR3 totals 16 residues. V was pared by 4 bases and J by 2 bases, with 8 bases of the junction left unmatched. CDR3 in amino acids: CASSGYRGVGNQPQHF. The CDR3 coding sequence is TGTGCCAGCAGTGGCTACAGGGGAGTGGGCAATCAGCCCCAGCATTTT.

The chain joins TRBV2 to TRBJ2-4, with 11 nucleotides matching TRBD1. The CDR3 sequence is 16 residues long. Trimming removed 3 bases from V and 1 base from J; junction bases left unmatched: 2. Germline CDR1 SNHLY, CDR2 FYNNEI. Here the CDR3 DNA reads TGTGCCAGCAGTGAGAGGACAGGGGGCGCCAAAAACATTCAGTACTTC. Translating it yields CASSERTGGAKNIQYF.

For the CDR3, the DNA is TGTGCCAGCAGCCATACAGGGGTCGGAAACACCATATATTTT. It yields the protein CASSHTGVGNTIYF. The chain recombines TRBV4-2 with TRBJ1-3; TRBD1 matches at 7 bases. Per germline, CDR1 LGHNA and CDR2 YNFKEQ. This CDR3 contains 14 residues. V shed 3 bases, J shed 4 bases, and the junction held 3 bases outside the gene matches.

This rearrangement joins TRBV19 to TRBJ1-3; D ambiguous. The CDR3 totals 17 residues. Trimming stripped 3 bases from V and 0 bases from J, with 15 bases between. CDR1 is LNHDA and CDR2 is SQIVND in the germline V gene (reference sequence). CDR3 bases: TGTGCCAGTAGTATCCTGCCAGATTCTTACTCTGGAAACACCATATATTTT. Amino acids: CASSILPDSYSGNTIYF.

V and J are TRBV5-1 and TRBJ1-1; possible D gene TRBD1, 5 bases. CDR1 and CDR2 (germline): SGHRS, YFSETQ. The CDR3 runs to 13 residues. The V end was cut by 4 bases, the J end by 5 bases, with 12 bases between. The CDR3 nucleotides read TGCGCCAGCAGCGAGGCCGGGGGGACTGAAGCTTTCTTT. Its translation is CASSEAGGTEAFF. Drawing the rest from reference TRBV5-1 and TRBJ1-1, the complete variable domain is KAGVTQTPRYLIKTRGQQVTLSCSPISGHRSVSWYQQTPGQGLQFLFEYFSETQRNKGNFPGRFSGRQFSNSRSEMNVSTLELGDSALYLCASSEAGGTEAFFGQGTRLTVV.

V and J are TRBV29-1 and TRBJ1-2, with D possibly being TRBD1 (5 bases). Germline lookup yields CDR1 SQVTM and CDR2 ANQGSEA. The CDR3 is 12 residues long. V lost 6 bases, J lost 3 bases, and 11 bases lay in between. The CDR3 DNA reads TGCAGCGTCTCCGGGGCTGACTATGGCTACACCTTC. As protein: CSVSGADYGYTF.

The J gene is TRBJ2-7, the V gene TRBV21-1; TRBD1, the D gene given by the table, was not confirmed from the DNA. TRBV21-1 is assigned pseudogene status. The CDR3 has 15 amino acids. CDR3 in amino acids: CASSPGQGSSYEQYF. CDR3 bases: TGTGCCAGCAGCCCGGGACAGGGGTCCTCCTACGAGCAGTACTTC.

V usage is TRBV6-5 and J usage is TRBJ2-7; D perhaps matches TRBD1 (5 bases). Trimming removed 0 bases from V and 0 bases from J, with 12 bases in between. Germline loops: CDR1 MNHEY, CDR2 SVGAGI. The CDR3 has 16 residues. The CDR3 nucleotides are TGTGCCAGCAGTTACTCGATGGGCAGGGTCTCCTACGAGCAGTACTTC. This translates into CASSYSMGRVSYEQYF.

The V and J genes are TRBV6-5 and TRBJ1-1; D is possibly TRBD1 (6 bases). The CDR3 has 14 residues. Germline CDR1 is MNHEY and CDR2 is SVGAGI. The V gene lost 5 bases and the J gene lost 6 bases, with 16 bases spanning the gap. The CDR3 DNA follows: TGTGCCAGCAGTCGTGACAGGCGGAGCGCTGAAGCTTTCTTT. Protein sequence: CASSRDRRSAEAFF.

The chain couples TRBV19 to TRBJ1-2, with D unclear. The CDR3 is made up of 16 amino acids. Trimming stripped 7 bases from V and 0 bases from J, with 18 bases between. Germline loops: CDR1 LNHDA, CDR2 SQIVND (reference sequence). The CDR3 region is CASTPRREDANYGYTF. CDR3 nucleotide sequence: TGTGCCAGTACCCCCCGGAGGGAAGACGCTAACTATGGCTACACCTTC.